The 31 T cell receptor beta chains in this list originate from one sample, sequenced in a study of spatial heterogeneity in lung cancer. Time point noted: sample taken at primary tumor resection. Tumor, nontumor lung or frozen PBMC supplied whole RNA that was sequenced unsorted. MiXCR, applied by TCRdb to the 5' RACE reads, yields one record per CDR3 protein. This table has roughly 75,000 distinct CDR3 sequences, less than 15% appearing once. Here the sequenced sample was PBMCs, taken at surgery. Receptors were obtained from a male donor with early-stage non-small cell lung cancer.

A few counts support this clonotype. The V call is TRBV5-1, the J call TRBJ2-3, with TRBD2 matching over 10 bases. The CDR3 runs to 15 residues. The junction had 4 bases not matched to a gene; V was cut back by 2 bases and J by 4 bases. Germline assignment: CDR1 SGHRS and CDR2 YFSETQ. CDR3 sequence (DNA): TGCGCCAGCAGCTTCACGAGCGGGGGGGCAGATACGCAGTATTTT. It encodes CASSFTSGGADTQYF.

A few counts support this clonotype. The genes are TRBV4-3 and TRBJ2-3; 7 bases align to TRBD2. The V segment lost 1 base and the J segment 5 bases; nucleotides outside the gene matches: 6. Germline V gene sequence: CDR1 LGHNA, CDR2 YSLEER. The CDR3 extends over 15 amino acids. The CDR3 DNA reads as TGCGCCAGCAGCCAAGCGGGAGGCCCGGGAGATACGCAGTATTTT. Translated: CASSQAGGPGDTQYF.

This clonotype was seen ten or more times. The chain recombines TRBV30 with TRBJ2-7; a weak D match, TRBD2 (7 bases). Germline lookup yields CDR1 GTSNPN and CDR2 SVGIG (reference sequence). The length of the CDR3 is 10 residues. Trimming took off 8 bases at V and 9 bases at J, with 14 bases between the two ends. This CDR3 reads CARGATPQYF. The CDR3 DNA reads TGTGCCCGGGGGGCAACTCCGCAGTACTTC.

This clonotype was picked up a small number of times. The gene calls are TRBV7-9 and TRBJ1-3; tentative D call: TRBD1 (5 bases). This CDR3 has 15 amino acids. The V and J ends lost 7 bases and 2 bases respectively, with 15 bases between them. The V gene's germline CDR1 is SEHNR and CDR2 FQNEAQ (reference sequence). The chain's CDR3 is CASTTGAAPGNTIYF. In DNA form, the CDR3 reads TGTGCCAGCACCACAGGAGCAGCTCCTGGAAACACCATATATTTT. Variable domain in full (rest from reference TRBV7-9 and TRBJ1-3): DTGVSQNPRHKITKRGQNVTFRCDPISEHNRLYWYRQTLGQGPEFLTYFQNEAQLEKSRLLSDRFSAERPKGSFSTLEIQRTEQGDSAMYLCASTTGAAPGNTIYFGEGSWLTVV.

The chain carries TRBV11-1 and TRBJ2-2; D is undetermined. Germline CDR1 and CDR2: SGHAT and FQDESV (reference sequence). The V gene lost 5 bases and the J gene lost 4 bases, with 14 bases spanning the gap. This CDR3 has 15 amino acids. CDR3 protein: CASSPGTSGTGELFF. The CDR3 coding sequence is TGTGCCAGCAGCCCCGGTACTTCGGGCACCGGGGAGCTGTTTTTT.

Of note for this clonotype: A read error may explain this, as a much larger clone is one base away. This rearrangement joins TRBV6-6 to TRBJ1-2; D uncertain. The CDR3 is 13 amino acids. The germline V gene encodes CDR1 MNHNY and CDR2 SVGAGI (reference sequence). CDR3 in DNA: TGTACCAGCAGCCCGGGTGTTAACTATGGCTACACCTTC. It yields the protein CTSSPGVNYGYTF.

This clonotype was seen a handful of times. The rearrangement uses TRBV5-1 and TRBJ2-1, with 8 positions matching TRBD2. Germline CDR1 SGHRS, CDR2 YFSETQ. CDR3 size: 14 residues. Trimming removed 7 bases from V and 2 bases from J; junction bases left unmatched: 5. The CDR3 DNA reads TGCGCCAGCCGACTAGCGAACACCTACAATGAGCAGTTCTTC. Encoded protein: CASRLANTYNEQFF. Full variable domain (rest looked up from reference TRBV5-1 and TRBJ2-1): KAGVTQTPRYLIKTRGQQVTLSCSPISGHRSVSWYQQTPGQGLQFLFEYFSETQRNKGNFPGRFSGRQFSNSRSEMNVSTLELGDSALYLCASRLANTYNEQFFGPGTRLTVL.

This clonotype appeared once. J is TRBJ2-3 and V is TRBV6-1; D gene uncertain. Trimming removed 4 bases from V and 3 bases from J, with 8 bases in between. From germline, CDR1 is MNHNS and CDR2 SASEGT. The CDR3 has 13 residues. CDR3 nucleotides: TGTGCCAGCAGTGGTACGACTACAGATACGCAGTATTTT. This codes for CASSGTTTDTQYF.

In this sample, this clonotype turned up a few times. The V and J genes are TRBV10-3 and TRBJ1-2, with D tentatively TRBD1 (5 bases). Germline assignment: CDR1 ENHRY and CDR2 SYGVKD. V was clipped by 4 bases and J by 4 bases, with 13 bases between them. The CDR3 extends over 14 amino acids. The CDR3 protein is CAISVGTASYGYTF. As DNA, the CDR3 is TGTGCCATCAGTGTGGGGACGGCGAGCTATGGCTACACCTTC.

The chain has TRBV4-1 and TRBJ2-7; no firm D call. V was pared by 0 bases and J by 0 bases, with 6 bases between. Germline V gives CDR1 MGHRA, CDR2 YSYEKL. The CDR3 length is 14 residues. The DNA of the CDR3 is TGCGCCAGCAGCCAAGAGGCGGACTCCTACGAGCAGTACTTC. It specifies CASSQEADSYEQYF.

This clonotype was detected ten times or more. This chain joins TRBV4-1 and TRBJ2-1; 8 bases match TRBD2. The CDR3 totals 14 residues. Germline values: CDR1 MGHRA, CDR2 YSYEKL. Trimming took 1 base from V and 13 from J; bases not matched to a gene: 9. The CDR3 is CASSQGPGGPTQFF. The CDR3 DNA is TGCGCCAGCAGCCAAGGACCGGGAGGGCCCACCCAGTTCTTC.

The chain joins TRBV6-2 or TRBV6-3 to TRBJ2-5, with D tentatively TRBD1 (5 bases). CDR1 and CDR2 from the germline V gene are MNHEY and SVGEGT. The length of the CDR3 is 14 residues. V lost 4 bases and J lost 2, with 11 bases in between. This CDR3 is CASSSPTGQETQYF. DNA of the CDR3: TGTGCCAGCAGTTCCCCTACAGGACAAGAGACCCAGTACTTC.

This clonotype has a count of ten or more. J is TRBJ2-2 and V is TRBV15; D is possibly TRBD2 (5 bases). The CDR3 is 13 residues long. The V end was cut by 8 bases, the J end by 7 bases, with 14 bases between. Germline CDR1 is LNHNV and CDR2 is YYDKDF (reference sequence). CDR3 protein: CATGVGAIGELFF. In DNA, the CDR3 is TGTGCCACCGGGGTGGGAGCGATCGGGGAGCTGTTTTTT.

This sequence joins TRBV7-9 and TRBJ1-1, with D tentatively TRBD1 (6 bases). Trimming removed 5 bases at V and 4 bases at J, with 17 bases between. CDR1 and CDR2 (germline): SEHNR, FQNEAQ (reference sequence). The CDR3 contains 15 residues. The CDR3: CASSGIDRSVTEAFF. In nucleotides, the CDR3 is TGTGCCAGCAGCGGAATTGACAGGTCGGTCACTGAAGCTTTCTTT.

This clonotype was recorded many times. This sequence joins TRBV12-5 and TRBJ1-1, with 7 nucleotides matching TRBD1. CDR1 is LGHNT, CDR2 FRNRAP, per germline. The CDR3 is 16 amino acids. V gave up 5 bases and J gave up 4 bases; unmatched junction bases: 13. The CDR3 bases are TGTGCTAGTGGTAGACCCCGAGCGACAGGGACCACTGAAGCTTTCTTT. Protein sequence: CASGRPRATGTTEAFF.

The CDR3 spells CSASRQGIDEQYF. CDR3 sequence (DNA): TGCAGTGCTTCTAGACAGGGAATTGACGAGCAGTACTTC. This chain joins TRBV20-1 and TRBJ2-7; 7 positions agree with TRBD1. The CDR3 covers 13 residues. Germline lookup yields CDR1 DFQATT and CDR2 SNEGSKA (reference sequence). With V trimmed by 5 bases and J by 5 bases, 9 bases remained unmatched.

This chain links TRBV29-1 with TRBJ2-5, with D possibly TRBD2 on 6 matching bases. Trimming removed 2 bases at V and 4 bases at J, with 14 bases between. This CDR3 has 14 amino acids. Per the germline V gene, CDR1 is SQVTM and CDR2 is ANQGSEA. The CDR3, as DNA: TGCAGCGTTGAACCGGGACGGCGGGGAGAGACCCAGTACTTC. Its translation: CSVEPGRRGETQYF.

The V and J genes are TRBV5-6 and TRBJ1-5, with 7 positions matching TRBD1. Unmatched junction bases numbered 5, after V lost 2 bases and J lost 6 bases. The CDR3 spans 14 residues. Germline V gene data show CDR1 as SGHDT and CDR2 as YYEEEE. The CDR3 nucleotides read TGTGCCAGCAGCTTAGGGAGGGGGCCTCAGCCCCAGCATTTT. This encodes CASSLGRGPQPQHF. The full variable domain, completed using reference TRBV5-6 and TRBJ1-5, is DAGVTQSPTHLIKTRGQQVTLRCSPKSGHDTVSWYQQALGQGPQFIFQYYEEEERQRGNFPDRFSGHQFPNYSSELNVNALLLGDSALYLCASSLGRGPQPQHFGDGTRLSIL.

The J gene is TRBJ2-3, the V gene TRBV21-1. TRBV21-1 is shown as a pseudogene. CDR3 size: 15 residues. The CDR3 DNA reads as TGTGCCAGCAACTTGAGGCAGGAGATCACAGATACGCAGTATTTT. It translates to CASNLRQEITDTQYF.

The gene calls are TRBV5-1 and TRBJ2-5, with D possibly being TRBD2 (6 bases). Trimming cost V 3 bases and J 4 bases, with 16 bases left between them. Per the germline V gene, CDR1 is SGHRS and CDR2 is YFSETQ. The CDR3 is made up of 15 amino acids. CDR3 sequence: CASSSLSSSGETQYF. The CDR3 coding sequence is TGCGCCAGCAGCTCTCTCTCCAGTAGCGGAGAGACCCAGTACTTC.

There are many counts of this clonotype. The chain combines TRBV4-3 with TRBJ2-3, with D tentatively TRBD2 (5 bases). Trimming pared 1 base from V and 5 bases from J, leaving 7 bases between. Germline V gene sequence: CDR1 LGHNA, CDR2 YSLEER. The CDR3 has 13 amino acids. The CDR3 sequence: CASSQVSGDTQYF. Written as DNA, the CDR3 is TGCGCCAGCAGCCAAGTAAGCGGAGATACGCAGTATTTT.

CDR3: CASSQDLGHMNTEAFF. The CDR3 bases are TGTGCCAGCAGCCAAGATCTTGGACACATGAACACTGAAGCTTTCTTT. The J gene is TRBJ1-1, the V gene TRBV4-2, with D possibly matching TRBD1 (5 bases). Germline V lookup: CDR1 LGHNA, CDR2 YNFKEQ. The CDR3 loop spans 16 amino acids. Trimming left V 0 bases short and J 0 bases short, with 11 bases between.

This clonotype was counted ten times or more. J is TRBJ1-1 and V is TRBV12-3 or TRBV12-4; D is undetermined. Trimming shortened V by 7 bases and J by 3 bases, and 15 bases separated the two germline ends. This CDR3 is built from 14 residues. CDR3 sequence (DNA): TGTGCCAGCACCCAGGCGACTCCGGACACTGAAGCTTTCTTT. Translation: CASTQATPDTEAFF.

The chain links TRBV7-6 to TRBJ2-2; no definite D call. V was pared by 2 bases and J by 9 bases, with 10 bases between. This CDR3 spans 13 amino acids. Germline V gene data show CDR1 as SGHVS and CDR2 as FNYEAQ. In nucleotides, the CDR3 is TGTGCCAGCAGCTTAACTAAGGGCTGGGAGCTGTTTTTT. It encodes CASSLTKGWELFF. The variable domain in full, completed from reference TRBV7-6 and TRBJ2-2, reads GAGVSQSPRYKVTKRGQDVALRCDPISGHVSLYWYRQALGQGPEFLTYFNYEAQQDKSGLPNDRFSAERPEGSISTLTIQRTEQRDSAMYRCASSLTKGWELFFGEGSRLTVL.

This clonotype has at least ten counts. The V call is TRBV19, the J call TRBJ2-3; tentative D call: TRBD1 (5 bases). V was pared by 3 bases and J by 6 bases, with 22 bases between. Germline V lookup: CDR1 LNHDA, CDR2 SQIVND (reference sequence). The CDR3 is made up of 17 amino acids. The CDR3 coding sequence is TGTGCCAGTAGTATCACAGAGACAGTCTCAAGGGGTGATACGCAGTATTTT. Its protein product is CASSITETVSRGDTQYF.

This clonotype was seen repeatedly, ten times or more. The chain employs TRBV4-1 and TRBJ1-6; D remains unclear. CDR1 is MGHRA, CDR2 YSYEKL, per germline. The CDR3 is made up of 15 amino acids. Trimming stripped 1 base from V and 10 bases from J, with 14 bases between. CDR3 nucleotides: TGCGCCAGCAGCCAAGGAGACCTGGAGGGCTCACCCCTCCACTTT. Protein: CASSQGDLEGSPLHF.

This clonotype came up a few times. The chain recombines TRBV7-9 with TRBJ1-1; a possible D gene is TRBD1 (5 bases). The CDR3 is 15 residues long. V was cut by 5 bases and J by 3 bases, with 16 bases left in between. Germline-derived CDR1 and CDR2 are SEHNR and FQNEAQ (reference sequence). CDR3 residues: CASSPPGGSHTEAFF. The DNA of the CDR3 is TGTGCCAGCAGCCCCCCCGGGGGGAGTCACACTGAAGCTTTCTTT. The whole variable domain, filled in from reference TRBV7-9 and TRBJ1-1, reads DTGVSQNPRHKITKRGQNVTFRCDPISEHNRLYWYRQTLGQGPEFLTYFQNEAQLEKSRLLSDRFSAERPKGSFSTLEIQRTEQGDSAMYLCASSPPGGSHTEAFFGQGTRLTVV.

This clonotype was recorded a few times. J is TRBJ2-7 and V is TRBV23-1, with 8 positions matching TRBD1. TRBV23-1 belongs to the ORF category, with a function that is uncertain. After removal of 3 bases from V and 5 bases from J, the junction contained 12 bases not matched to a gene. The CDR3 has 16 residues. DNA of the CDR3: TGCGCCAGCAGTCACCGCGTAGGCAGGGGGCAGGACGAGCAGTACTTC. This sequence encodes CASSHRVGRGQDEQYF.

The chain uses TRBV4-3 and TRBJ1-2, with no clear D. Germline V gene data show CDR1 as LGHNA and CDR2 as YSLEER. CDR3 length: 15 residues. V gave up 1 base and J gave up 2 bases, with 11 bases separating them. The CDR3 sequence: CASSQAGLANYGYTF. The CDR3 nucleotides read TGCGCCAGCAGCCAAGCCGGTCTGGCAAACTATGGCTACACCTTC.

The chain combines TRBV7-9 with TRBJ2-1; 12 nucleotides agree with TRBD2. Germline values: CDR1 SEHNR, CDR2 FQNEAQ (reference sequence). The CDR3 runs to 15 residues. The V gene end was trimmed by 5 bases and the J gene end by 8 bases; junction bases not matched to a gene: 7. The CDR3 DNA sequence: TGTGCCAGCAGCCTCGGGACTAGCGGGTCACATGAGCAGTTCTTC. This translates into CASSLGTSGSHEQFF.

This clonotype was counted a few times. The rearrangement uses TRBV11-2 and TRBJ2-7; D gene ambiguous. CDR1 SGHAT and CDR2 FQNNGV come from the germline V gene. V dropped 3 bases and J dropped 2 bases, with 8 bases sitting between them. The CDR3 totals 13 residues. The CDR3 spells CASSFAPPYEQYF. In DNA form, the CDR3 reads TGTGCCAGCAGCTTTGCGCCACCCTACGAGCAGTACTTC.